This T cell receptor beta chain was recorded in a study of T cells in women clearing cervical HPV infection. Study information: Women with histologically confirmed HPV16-related CIN3 or worse, 2 with invasive cancer, served as cases.

Generated by immunoSEQ multiplex PCR, the TCRdb table keeps only in-frame clones and is missing some. The sample has roughly 14,000 clones, and its top ten clones hold 7.5% to 8.5%. Turning to this clone: The read finishes 3 residues shy of the CDR3 end, and the germline J gene is used to complete it.

Germline assignment: CDR1 SEHNR and CDR2 FQNEAQ (reference sequence). Trimming shortened V by 5 bases and J by 6 bases, and 13 bases separated the two germline ends. The CDR3 totals 14 residues. The sample taken for sequencing was blood buffy coat. The V and J genes are TRBV7-9 and TRBJ1-4; TRBD1 might be the D (5 bases). The sequence derives from a woman between 18 and 70 years old with a cervical HPV16 infection that either progressed to CIN3+ or cleared (not recorded which). CDR3 sequence reads: CASSLRELDEKLFF. Partial CDR3 DNA: TGTGCCAGCAGCCTCAGGGAGCTTGATGAAAAA.